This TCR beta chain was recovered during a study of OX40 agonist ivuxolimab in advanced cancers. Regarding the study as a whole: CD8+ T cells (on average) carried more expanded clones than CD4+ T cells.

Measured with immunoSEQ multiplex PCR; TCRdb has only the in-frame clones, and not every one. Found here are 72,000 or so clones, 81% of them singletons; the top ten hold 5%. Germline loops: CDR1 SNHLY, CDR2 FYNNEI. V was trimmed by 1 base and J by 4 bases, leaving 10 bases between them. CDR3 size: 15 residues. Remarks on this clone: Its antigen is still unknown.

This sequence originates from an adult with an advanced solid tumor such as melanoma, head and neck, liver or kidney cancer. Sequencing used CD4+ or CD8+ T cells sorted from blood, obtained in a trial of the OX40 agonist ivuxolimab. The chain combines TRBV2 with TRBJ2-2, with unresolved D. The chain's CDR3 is CASSEVELGTGELFF. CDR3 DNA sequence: TGTGCCAGCAGTGAAGTTGAGCTTGGCACCGGGGAGCTGTTTTTT.